This T cell receptor beta chain was captured in a study of blood T cell repertoires in COVID-19. Sequencing used immunoSEQ multiplex PCR; TCRdb keeps in-frame clones, though not all of them. The table shows about 190,000 clones, with 65% to 85% occurring only once. A single count supports this clone. CDR1 is SGHDN and CDR2 is FVKESK in the germline V gene. The V end was cut by 4 bases, the J end by 2 bases, with 11 bases between. This CDR3 is built from 14 residues. The rearrangement uses TRBV14 and TRBJ1-2; D not resolved. The sample consisted of peripheral blood. The receptor's source is a man aged 55 to 70 with active or convalescent COVID-19. The chain's CDR3 is CASSRDFGNYGYTF. The CDR3 DNA is TGTGCCAGCAGCCGTGACTTCGGCAACTATGGCTACACCTTC.